The next 4 T cell receptor beta chains were all read from a single sample in a study of Graves' ophthalmopathy and Graves' hyperthyroidism. TCR beta CDR3 regions were amplified from RNA transcripts. In the first round, RT-PCR was carried out with HTBI primers, and a multiplex PCR formed the second round. TCRdb re-called the multiplex PCR reads through MiXCR, storing one row per CDR3 protein. The sample consists of about 640,000 distinct CDR3 sequences, about two fifths of them appearing once. The sequenced material came from peripheral blood. These receptor sequences come from an adult man with Graves' ophthalmopathy.

The chain recombines TRBV7-2 with TRBJ2-5, with TRBD1 matching over 9 bases. The CDR3 has 16 residues. In germline, CDR1 is SGHTA, CDR2 FQGNSA. With 4 bases clipped from V and 5 bases from J, the junction kept 11 bases outside the gene matches. CDR3 nucleotide sequence: TGTGCCAGCAGCTCGGCCGGGACAGGGAGTCTGGAGACCCAGTACTTC. Protein sequence: CASSSAGTGSLETQYF.

The chain links TRBV2 to TRBJ2-5; D unclear. The ends were cut back, 3 bases at V and 5 bases at J, with 13 bases in the middle. Germline CDR1 SNHLY, CDR2 FYNNEI. CDR3 length: 14 amino acids. The CDR3 loop reads CASSDSSSYETQYF. The CDR3 region has the DNA TGTGCCAGCAGTGACAGCTCATCCTACGAGACCCAGTACTTC.

Regarding this clonotype: The junction and the germline gene differ at one end; a read error may be behind it. CDR3 amino acids: CSAGQGVGYEQNF. CDR3 DNA sequence: TGCAGCGCCGGCCAGGGGGTGGGCTACGAGCAGAACTTC. The chain joins TRBV29-1 to TRBJ2-7; 7 bases match TRBD1. Looked up from germline, CDR1 is SQVTM and CDR2 is ANQGSEA. CDR3 length equals 13 residues.

This clonotype was seen at least ten times. The chain joins TRBV7-9 to TRBJ2-6, with D perhaps TRBD2 (6 bases). Germline lookup yields CDR1 SEHNR and CDR2 FQNEAQ (reference sequence). CDR3 size: 18 residues. Trimming shortened V by 7 bases and J by 0 bases, and 19 bases separated the two germline ends. The CDR3 here is CASKNSRAAGSGANVLTF. The CDR3, as DNA: TGTGCCAGCAAAAACTCAAGGGCAGCGGGCTCTGGGGCCAACGTCCTGACTTTC.